The 5 T cell receptor beta chains given below trace back to one sample, sequenced in a study of lymphopenia after photon versus proton radiotherapy. TCRdb's table, derived via immunoSEQ multiplex PCR, lists solely in-frame clones and lacks some. Counted here are approximately 66,000 clones, roughly 86% occurring once; the ten biggest clones make up approximately 2.2%. The source was peripheral blood, collected from a patient treated with photon-based radiotherapy. These receptors came from a man aged 35 to 55 with gastric cancer.

The chain couples TRBV4-3 to TRBJ1-2; no clear D. CDR1 and CDR2 (germline): LGHNA, YSLEER. Trimming left V 2 bases short and J 2 bases short, with 12 bases between. The CDR3 consists of 15 residues. CDR3 residues: CASSQSGPPNYGYTF. CDR3 sequence (DNA): TGCGCCAGCAGCCAATCCGGGCCCCCAAACTATGGCTACACCTTC.

The chain uses TRBV19 and TRBJ2-3, with 15 nucleotides matching TRBD2. V dropped 6 bases and J dropped 6; count of bases not matched to a gene: 7. This CDR3 is 16 amino acids long. Per the germline V gene, CDR1 is LNHDA and CDR2 is SQIVND (reference sequence). In DNA, the CDR3 is TGTGCCAGTAGCCCGACCGGGACTAGCGGGGGGGATACGCAGTATTTT. Translation: CASSPTGTSGGDTQYF. The variable domain in full, completed from reference TRBV19 and TRBJ2-3, reads DGGITQSPKYLFRKEGQNVTLSCEQNLNHDAMYWYRQDPGQGLRLIYYSQIVNDFQKGDIAEGYSVSREKKESFPLTVTSAQKNPTAFYLCASSPTGTSGGDTQYFGPGTRLTVL.

The chain combines TRBV2 with TRBJ1-4; maybe TRBD1 (5 bases). The V end was cut by 6 bases, the J end by 6 bases, with 14 bases between. This CDR3 has 14 amino acids. Germline lookup yields CDR1 SNHLY and CDR2 FYNNEI. CDR3 residues: CASRERGIDEKLFF. In DNA, the CDR3 is TGTGCCAGCAGAGAACGGGGGATTGATGAAAAACTGTTTTTT.

The chain couples TRBV7-2 to TRBJ2-3, with TRBD1 identical over 9 bases. Germline CDR1 is SGHTA and CDR2 is FQGNSA. The CDR3 runs 15 residues. With 4 bases clipped from V and 1 base from J, the junction kept 3 bases outside the gene matches. The CDR3 nucleotides are TGTGCCAGCAGCTGGCGGACAGGGGGCACAGATACGCAGTATTTT. Encoded protein: CASSWRTGGTDTQYF. The whole variable domain, filled in from reference TRBV7-2 and TRBJ2-3, reads GAGVSQSPSNKVTEKGKDVELRCDPISGHTALYWYRQSLGQGLEFLIYFQGNSAPDKSGLPSDRFSAERTGGSVSTLTIQRTQQEDSAVYLCASSWRTGGTDTQYFGPGTRLTVL.

The rearrangement uses TRBV5-6 and TRBJ2-1, with 11 nucleotides matching TRBD2. The trim removed 2 bases at V and 7 bases at J, leaving 11 bases unmatched. The germline V gene encodes CDR1 SGHDT and CDR2 YYEEEE. The CDR3 spans 17 residues. The CDR3 DNA reads as TGTGCCAGCAGCTTACTAGCGGGGGCTGGGAGGGAGAATGAGCAGTTCTTC. The encoded protein is CASSLLAGAGRENEQFF. The variable domain in full, with the rest retrieved from reference TRBV5-6 and TRBJ2-1, is DAGVTQSPTHLIKTRGQQVTLRCSPKSGHDTVSWYQQALGQGPQFIFQYYEEEERQRGNFPDRFSGHQFPNYSSELNVNALLLGDSALYLCASSLLAGAGRENEQFFGPGTRLTVL.